The text below deals with one T cell receptor beta chain. Its target antigen remains unknown. Base quality data are lacking; no much larger clone is found one base away. The sample originates from a study of blood T cell repertoires in COVID-19 (dated by TCRdb to 2019 to 2021). Notes on the research overall: The collaborator samples originated in the United States, Italy and Spain and spanned the acute and convalescent phases of COVID-19. The material from the prospective study consisted of cDNA or gDNA derived from T cells, B-cell-depleted T cells, or PBMCs. Deeply sampled blood TCRbeta repertoires from subjects exposed to, actively infected with, or recovered from COVID-19 were included in the dataset. The repertoires were released in a freely available public database intended as a resource for research on the immune response to SARS-CoV-2. The samples were drawn from the first 160 participants of the ongoing ImmuneRACE study and from roughly 1,300 subjects provided by 6 global collaborators. A de-identified subject ID, COVID-19 status, age in years and sex were almost always included in the sample metadata. Where available, HLA class I and class II types were obtained from metadata supplied by the sample provider rather than from assay-based typing.

The immunoSEQ Assay, a bias-controlled multiplex PCR, was used to amplify TCRbeta CDR3 regions from genomic DNA. The authors processed their data as follows. Within the assay, amplification of reference gene primers was used to estimate how many nucleated cells each sample contained. To quantify the absolute abundance of each unique TCRbeta CDR3 rearrangement, sequence reads were collapsed and filtered. Productive Simpson clonality was computed per sample as the square root of Simpson's diversity index over productive rearrangements. TCRdb mirrors the immuneACCESS table, restricted to in-frame sequences. Some clones are absent from its copies; in checked studies, under half trace to an unresolved V gene, and the reason for the others is unknown. The V and J calls and clone size come from that table; D and trimming were worked out from the DNA. For this sample the table gives 150,000 to 200,000 clones, of which approximately 83% were detected only once. Less than 3% of the sample comes from the top ten.

Whole blood was collected in K2EDTA tubes by collaborating institutions according to the institutions' own protocols. For TCRbeta analysis, collaborators shipped samples as frozen whole blood, isolated PBMCs, or DNA extracted from either of those sample types. The germline ends are 16 bases apart after V is trimmed by 4 bases and J by 6 bases. For CDR1 and CDR2, the germline V gene lists MDHEN and SYDVKM. There are 14 amino acids in the CDR3, from cysteine to phenylalanine inclusive. Only the CDR3 DNA is retained, 42 bases long and in frame from the first base. Broad study findings and their caveats: The quantity of clinical and demographic metadata differed by source and by participant and was supplied without curation.

The rearrangement combines TRBV28 with TRBJ2-7; TRBD2 is a possible D gene, resting on 6 matching bases. The sequenced material came from peripheral blood. The clonotype originates from a human donor with acute or convalescent COVID-19. The donor label of this sample is uncertain. The CDR3 has the sequence CASSSTGRDIEQYF. The DNA reads as follows: TGTGCCAGCAGTTCCACTGGGCGGGATATCGAGCAGTACTTC.